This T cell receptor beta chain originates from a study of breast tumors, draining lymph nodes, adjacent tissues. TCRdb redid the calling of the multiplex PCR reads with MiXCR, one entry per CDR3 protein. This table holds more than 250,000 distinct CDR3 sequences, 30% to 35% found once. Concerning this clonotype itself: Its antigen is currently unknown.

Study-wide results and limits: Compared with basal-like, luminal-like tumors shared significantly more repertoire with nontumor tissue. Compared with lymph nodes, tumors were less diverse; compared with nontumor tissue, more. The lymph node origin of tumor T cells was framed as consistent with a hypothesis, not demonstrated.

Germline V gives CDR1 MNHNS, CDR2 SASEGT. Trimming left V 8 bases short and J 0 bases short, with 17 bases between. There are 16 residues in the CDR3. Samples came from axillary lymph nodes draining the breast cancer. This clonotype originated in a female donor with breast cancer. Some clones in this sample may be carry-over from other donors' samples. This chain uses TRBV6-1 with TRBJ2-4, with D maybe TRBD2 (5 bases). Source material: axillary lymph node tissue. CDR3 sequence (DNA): TGTGCCAGCCCTCCAGGCGAGCGGTCAGCCAAAAACATTCAGTACTTC. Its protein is CASPPGERSAKNIQYF.